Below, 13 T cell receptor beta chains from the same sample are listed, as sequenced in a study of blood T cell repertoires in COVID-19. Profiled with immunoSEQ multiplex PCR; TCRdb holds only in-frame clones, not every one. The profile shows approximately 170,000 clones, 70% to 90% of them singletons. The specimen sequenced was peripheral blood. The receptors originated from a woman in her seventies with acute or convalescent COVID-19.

CDR3 coding DNA: TGTGCCATCAGTGTTAGGGGGGGCGTCACAGATACGCAGTATTTT. Its translation is CAISVRGGVTDTQYF. The rearrangement links TRBV10-3 to TRBJ2-3; D perhaps matches TRBD2 (7 bases). This CDR3 has 15 amino acids. The germline gives CDR1 ENHRY, CDR2 SYGVKD. V was shortened by 4 bases and J by 2 bases, with 13 bases between the two germline ends.

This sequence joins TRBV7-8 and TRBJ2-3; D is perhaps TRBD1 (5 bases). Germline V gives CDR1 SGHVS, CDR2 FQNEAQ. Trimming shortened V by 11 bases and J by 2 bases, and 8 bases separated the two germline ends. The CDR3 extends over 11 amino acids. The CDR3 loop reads CAGADTDTQYF. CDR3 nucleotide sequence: TGTGCCGGGGCAGACACAGATACGCAGTATTTT. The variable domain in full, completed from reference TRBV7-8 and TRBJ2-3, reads GAGVSQSPRYKVAKRGQDVALRCDPISGHVSLFWYQQALGQGPEFLTYFQNEAQLDKSGLPSDRFFAERPEGSVSTLKIQRTQQEDSAVYLCAGADTDTQYFGPGTRLTVL.

CDR3 DNA: TGTGCCAGCAGCTTAACTCGGAATGAGCAGTTCTTC. Translating it yields CASSLTRNEQFF. The chain couples TRBV7-9 to TRBJ2-1; D not certain. The CDR3 has 12 residues. The germline CDR1 and CDR2 sequences are SEHNR and FQNEAQ (reference sequence). V lost 2 bases, J lost 7 bases, and 6 bases lay in between.

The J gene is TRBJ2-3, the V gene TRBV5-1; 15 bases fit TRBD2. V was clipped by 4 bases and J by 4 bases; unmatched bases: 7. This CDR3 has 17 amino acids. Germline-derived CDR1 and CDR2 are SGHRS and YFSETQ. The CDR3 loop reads CASSTGTSGGTADTQYF. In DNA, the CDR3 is TGCGCCAGCAGCACAGGGACTAGCGGGGGGACCGCAGATACGCAGTATTTT.

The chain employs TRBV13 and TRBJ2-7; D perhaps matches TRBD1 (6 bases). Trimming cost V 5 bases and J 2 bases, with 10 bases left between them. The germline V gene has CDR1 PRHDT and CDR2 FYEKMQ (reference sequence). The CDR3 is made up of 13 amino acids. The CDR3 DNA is TGTGCCAGCAGCCCGTACAGGGCCTACGAGCAGTACTTC. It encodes CASSPYRAYEQYF.

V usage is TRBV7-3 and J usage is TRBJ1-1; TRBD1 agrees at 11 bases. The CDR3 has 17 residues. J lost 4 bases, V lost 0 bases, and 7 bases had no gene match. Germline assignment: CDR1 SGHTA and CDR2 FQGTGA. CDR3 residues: CASSLTRTGGRGTEAFF. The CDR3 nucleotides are TGTGCCAGCAGCTTAACGAGGACAGGGGGCCGGGGCACTGAAGCTTTCTTT.

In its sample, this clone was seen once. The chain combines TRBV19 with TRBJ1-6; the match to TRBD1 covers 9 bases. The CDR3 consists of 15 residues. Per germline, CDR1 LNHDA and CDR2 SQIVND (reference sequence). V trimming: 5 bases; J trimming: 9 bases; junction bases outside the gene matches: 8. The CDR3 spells CASSLGQGIGSPLHF. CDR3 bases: TGTGCCAGTAGTTTAGGACAGGGGATCGGTTCACCCCTCCACTTT.

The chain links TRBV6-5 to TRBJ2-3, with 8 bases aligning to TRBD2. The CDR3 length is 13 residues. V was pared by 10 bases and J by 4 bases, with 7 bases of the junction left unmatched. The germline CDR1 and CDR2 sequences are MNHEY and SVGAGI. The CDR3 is CATRTSLPDTQYF. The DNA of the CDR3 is TGTGCCACCAGGACTAGCTTGCCAGATACGCAGTATTTT.

The CDR3 DNA is TGTGCCAGCAGCCGGGAACCGGGACAGGGGTTCGGTACGCAGTATTTT. Translation: CASSREPGQGFGTQYF. V gene TRBV7-8 combines with J gene TRBJ2-3, with TRBD1 matching 10 bases. The V and J ends lost 5 bases and 8 bases, in that order; junction bases with no gene match: 13. The CDR3 spans 16 residues. The V gene's germline CDR1 is SGHVS and CDR2 FQNEAQ.

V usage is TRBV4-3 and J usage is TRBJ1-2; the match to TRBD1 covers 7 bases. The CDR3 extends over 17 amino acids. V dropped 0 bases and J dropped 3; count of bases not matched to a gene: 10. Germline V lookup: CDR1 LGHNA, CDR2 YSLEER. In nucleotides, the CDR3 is TGCGCCAGCAGCCAAGAAGAAGGGACAGTCCTTTACTATGGCTACACCTTC. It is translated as CASSQEEGTVLYYGYTF.

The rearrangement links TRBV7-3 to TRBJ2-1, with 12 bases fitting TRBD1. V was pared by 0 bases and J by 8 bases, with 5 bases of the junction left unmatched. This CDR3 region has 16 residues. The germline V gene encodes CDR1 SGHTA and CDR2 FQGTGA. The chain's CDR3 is CASSLTGTGGFYEQFF. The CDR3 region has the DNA TGTGCCAGCAGCTTAACCGGGACAGGGGGCTTCTATGAGCAGTTCTTC.

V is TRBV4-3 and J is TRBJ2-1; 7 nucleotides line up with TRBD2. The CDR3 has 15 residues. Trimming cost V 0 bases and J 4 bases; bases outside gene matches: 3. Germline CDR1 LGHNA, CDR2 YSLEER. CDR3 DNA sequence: TGCGCCAGCAGCCAAGATGCTAGCGGATACAATGAGCAGTTCTTC. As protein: CASSQDASGYNEQFF.

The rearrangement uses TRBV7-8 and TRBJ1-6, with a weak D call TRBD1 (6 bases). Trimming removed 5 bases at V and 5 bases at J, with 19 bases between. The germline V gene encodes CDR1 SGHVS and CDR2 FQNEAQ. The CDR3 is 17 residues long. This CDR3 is CASSKRGAGDNNSPLHF. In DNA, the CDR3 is TGTGCCAGCAGCAAAAGGGGAGCAGGGGATAATAATTCACCCCTCCACTTT.